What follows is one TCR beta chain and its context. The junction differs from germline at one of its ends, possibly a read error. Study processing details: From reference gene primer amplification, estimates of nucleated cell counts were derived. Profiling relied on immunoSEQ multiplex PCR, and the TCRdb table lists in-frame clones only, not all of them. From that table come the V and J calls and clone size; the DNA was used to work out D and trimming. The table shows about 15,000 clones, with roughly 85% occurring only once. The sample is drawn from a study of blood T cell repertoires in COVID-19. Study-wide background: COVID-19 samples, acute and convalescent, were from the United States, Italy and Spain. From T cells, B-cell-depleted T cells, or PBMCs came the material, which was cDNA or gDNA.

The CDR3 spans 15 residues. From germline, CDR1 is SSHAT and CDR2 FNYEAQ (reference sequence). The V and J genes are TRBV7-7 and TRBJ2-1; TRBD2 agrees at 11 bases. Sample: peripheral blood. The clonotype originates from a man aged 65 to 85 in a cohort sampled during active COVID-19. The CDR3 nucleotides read TGTGCTAGCAGCCGGACTAGCGGGCCCTACAATGAGCAGTTCTTC. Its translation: CASSRTSGPYNEQFF.